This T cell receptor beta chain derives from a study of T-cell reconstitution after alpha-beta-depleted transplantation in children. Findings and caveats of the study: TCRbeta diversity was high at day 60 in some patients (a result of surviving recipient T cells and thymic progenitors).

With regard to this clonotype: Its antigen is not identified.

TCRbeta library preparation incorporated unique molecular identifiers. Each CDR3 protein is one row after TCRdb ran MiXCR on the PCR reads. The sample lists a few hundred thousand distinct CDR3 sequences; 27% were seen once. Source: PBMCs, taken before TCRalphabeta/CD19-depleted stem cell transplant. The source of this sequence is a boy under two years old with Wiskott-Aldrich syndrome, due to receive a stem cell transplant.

The CDR3: CSARPDSTNTGELFF. The CDR3 nucleotides read TGCAGTGCCCGACCCGACTCAACGAACACCGGGGAGCTGTTTTTT. The chain carries TRBV20-1 and TRBJ2-2; D ambiguous. CDR3 length: 15 amino acids. The germline V gene has CDR1 DFQATT and CDR2 SNEGSKA (reference sequence). Trimming removed 6 bases from V and 0 bases from J, with 14 bases in between.